This TCR beta chain is from a study of metastatic and nonmetastatic thyroid tumors (dated by TCRdb to 2018 to 2020). Looking at the study overall: For patients with malignant and with benign thyroid disease, the researchers compared repertoires between peripheral blood samples and tumor or nodule tissue samples.

The library was produced with PCR. The sequencer was an Illumina HiSeq 4000. The TCR beta-chain CDR3 region of each patient was profiled by high-throughput sequencing. As for the authors' bioinformatics: A classifier to discriminate distant-metastatic papillary thyroid cancer patients was built from CDR3 differences across clinicopathological groups. The Shannon index was used to measure repertoire diversity, and the Morisita-Horn index was used to measure how similar tumor and blood repertoires were. The public reads were run again by TCRdb, first through fastp at Q25 and then through MiXCR, and only productive beta chains were kept. The V and J calls here are based on TCRdb, not the publication. In this sample the table shows roughly 12,000 clones, 27% of which occur a single time. Over 20% of the sample is held by the ten biggest clonotypes. No treatment had been received by any patient before thyroid surgery. Patient clinical samples collected from the early 2010s to the late 2010s were retrospectively analysed using T-cell receptor beta sequencing.

In the case of this clone: Its specific antigen is unknown. Per-base qualities were not stored, and no clone one base away is much larger.

In the germline V gene, CDR1 corresponds to KGHDR and CDR2 to SFDVKD. Trimming costs V 3 bases and J 4 bases, and their ends lie 14 bases apart. From the cysteine up to the phenylalanine, the CDR3 has a length of 15 residues. Of the read, only the CDR3 DNA is kept; its 45 bases are in frame from base 1. Points the paper makes about the study in general: TCR beta diversity was reported as significantly higher in malignant tumors than in benign nodules, in both blood and tumor samples.

The clonotype originates from a male donor with papillary thyroid cancer or a benign thyroid nodule (not recorded which). Some clones in this sample may be carry-over from other donors' samples. The V gene is TRBV24-1 and the J gene is TRBJ1-2, with an unclear D gene assignment. Sequencing was done on a sample of adjacent normal tissue. The CDR3 protein sequence reads: CATSDGRAGVYGYTF. The nucleotides are TGTGCCACCAGTGATGGGAGGGCCGGAGTCTATGGCTACACCTTC.